This T cell receptor beta chain comes out of a study of T-cell memory formation after mild COVID-19. Study-level points and caveats: Whereas later expanders leaned CD4+, clones contracting day 15 to 85 showed a balanced CD4/CD8 makeup. The study detected some responding clones in pre-infection memory, suggesting cross-reactive memory joined. The study found contracting CD4+ clones mainly in CM and EM and contracting CD8+ clones in EMRA.

This clonotype was seen only a few times. The antigen is not known. TCRdb reanalysed the 5' RACE reads using MiXCR and keeps one entry per CDR3 protein. The sample consists of a few hundred thousand distinct CDR3 sequences, roughly 16% of them appearing once. V lost 4 bases to trimming and J lost 5 bases, with 10 bases between them. The CDR3 is made up of 13 amino acids. The V gene is TRBV12-3 or TRBV12-4, the J gene TRBJ2-3; D might be TRBD2 (6 bases). This TCR derives from a man aged 18 to 29 who had mild COVID-19 (a few samples of this study predate the infection). Cell type and time point are not known. Sequencing input: PBMCs or a T cell subset sorted from them (not recorded which). The CDR3 sequence is CASSSRGEDTQYF. The DNA for the CDR3 is TGTGCCAGCAGTTCGCGGGGTGAAGATACGCAGTATTTT.